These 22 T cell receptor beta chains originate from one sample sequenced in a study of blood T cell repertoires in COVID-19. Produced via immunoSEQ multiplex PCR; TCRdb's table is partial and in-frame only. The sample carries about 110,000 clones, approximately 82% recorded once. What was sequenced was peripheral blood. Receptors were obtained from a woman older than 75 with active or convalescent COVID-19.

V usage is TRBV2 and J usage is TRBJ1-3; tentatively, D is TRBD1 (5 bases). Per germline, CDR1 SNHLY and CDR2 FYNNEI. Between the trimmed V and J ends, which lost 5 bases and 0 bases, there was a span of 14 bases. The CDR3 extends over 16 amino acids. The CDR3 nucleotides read TGTGCCAGCAGTTGGGGCAGCCCGAACTCTGGAAACACCATATATTTT. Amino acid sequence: CASSWGSPNSGNTIYF. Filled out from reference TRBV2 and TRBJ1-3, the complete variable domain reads EPEVTQTPSHQVTQMGQEVILRCVPISNHLYFYWYRQILGQKVEFLVSFYNNEISEKSEIFDDQFSVERPDGSNFTLKIRSTKLEDSAMYFCASSWGSPNSGNTIYFGEGSWLTVV.

CDR3 sequence: CATSPRTSGENIQYF. The CDR3 DNA follows: TGTGCCACCAGCCCCCGGACTAGCGGAGAAAACATTCAGTACTTC. This chain links TRBV15 with TRBJ2-4, with 10 bases aligning to TRBD2. Germline trimming cut 5 bases from V and 5 bases from J; bases unmatched to any gene: 6. Germline lookup yields CDR1 LNHNV and CDR2 YYDKDF (reference sequence). This CDR3 is 15 amino acids long.

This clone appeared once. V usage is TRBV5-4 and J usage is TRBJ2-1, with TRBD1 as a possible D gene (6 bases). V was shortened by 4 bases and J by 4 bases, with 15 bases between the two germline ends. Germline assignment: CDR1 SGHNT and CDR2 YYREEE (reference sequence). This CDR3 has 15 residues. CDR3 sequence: CASSASGTRYNEQFF. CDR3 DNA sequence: TGTGCCAGCAGCGCATCCGGGACAAGATACAATGAGCAGTTCTTC.

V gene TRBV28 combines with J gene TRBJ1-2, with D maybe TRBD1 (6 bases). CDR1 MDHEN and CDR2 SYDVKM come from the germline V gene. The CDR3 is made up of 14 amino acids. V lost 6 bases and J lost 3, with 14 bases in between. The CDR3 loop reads CASRDQGSDYGYTF. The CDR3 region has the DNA TGTGCCAGCAGGGATCAGGGGAGCGACTATGGCTACACCTTC.

The CDR3 region has the DNA TGTGCCAGCAGCCAGGGACATCCATACTATGGCTACACCTTC. It encodes CASSQGHPYYGYTF. The rearrangement uses TRBV13 and TRBJ1-2; a weak D match, TRBD1 (6 bases). V was clipped by 5 bases and J by 3 bases, with 13 bases between them. The CDR3 has 14 residues. Germline V gene lookup returns CDR1 PRHDT and CDR2 FYEKMQ (reference sequence).

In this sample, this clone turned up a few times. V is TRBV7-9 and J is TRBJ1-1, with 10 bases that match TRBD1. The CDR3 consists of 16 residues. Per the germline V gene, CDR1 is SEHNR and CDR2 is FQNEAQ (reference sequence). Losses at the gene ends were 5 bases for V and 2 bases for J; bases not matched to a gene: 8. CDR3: CASSPPRTGGNTEAFF. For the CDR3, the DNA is TGTGCCAGCAGCCCCCCCCGGACAGGGGGAAACACTGAAGCTTTCTTT.

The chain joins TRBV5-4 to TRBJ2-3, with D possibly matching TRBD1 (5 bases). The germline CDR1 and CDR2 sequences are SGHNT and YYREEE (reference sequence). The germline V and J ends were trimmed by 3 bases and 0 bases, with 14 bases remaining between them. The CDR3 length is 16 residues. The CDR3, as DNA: TGTGCCAGCAGCTCAGGGCGATTCCCTAGCACAGATACGCAGTATTTT. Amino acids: CASSSGRFPSTDTQYF.

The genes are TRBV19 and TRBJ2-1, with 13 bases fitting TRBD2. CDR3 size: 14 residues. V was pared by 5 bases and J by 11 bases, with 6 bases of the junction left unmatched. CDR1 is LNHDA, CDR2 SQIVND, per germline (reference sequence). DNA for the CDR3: TGTGCCAGTAGTTCCTCGGGACTAGCGGGACAGCAGTTCTTC. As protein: CASSSSGLAGQQFF.

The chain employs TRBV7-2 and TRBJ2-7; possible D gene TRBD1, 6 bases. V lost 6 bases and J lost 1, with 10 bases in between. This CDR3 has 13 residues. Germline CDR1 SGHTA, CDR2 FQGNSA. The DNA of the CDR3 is TGTGCCAGCAGGAAACAGGGATCCTACGAGCAGTACTTC. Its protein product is CASRKQGSYEQYF.

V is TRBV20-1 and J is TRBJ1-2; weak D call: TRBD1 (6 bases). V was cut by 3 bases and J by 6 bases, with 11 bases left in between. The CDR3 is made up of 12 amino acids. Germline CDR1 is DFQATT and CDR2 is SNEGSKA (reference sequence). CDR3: CSASGTIDGYTF. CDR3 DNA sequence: TGCAGTGCTAGTGGGACAATCGATGGCTACACCTTC.

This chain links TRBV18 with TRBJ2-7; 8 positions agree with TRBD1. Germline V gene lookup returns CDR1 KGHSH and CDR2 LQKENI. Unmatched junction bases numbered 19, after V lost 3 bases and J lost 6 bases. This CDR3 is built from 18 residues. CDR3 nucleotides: TGTGCCAGCTCACCCCCCGAGGGAAGAAGGACAGGGAGGTTCGAGCAGTACTTC. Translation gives CASSPPEGRRTGRFEQYF.

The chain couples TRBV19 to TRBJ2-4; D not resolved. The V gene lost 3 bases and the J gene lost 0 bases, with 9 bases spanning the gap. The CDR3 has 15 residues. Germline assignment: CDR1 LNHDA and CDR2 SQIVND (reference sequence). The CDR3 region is CASSIPDIAKNIQYF. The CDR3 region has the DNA TGTGCCAGTAGTATCCCCGACATAGCCAAAAACATTCAGTACTTC.

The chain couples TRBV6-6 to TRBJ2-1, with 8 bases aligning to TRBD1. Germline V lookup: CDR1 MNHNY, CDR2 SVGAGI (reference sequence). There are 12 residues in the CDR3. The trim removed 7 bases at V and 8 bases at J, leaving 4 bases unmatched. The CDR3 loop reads CASNQGADEQFF. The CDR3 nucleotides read TGTGCCAGCAACCAGGGGGCCGATGAGCAGTTCTTC.

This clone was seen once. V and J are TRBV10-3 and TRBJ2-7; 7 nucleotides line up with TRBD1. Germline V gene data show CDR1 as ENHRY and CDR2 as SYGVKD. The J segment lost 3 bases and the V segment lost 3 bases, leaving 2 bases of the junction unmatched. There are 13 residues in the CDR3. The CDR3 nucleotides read TGTGCCATCAGTGAAGGACAGGACTACGAGCAGTACTTC. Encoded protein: CAISEGQDYEQYF.

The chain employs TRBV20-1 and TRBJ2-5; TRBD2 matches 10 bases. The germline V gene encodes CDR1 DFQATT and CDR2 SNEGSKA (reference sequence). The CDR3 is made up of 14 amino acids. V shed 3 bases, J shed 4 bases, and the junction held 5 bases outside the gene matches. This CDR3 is CSASASGRPETQYF. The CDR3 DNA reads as TGCAGTGCTAGTGCTAGCGGGAGACCAGAGACCCAGTACTTC.

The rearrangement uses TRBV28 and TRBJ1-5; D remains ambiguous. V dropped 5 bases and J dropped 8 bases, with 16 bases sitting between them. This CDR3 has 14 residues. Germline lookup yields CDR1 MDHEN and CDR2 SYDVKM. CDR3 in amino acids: CASSNIFDGEPQHF. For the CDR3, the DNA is TGTGCCAGCAGTAACATCTTCGACGGAGAGCCCCAGCATTTT.

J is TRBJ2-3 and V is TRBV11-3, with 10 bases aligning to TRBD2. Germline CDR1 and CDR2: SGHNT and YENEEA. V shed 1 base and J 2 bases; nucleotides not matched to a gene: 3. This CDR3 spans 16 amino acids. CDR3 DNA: TGTGCCAGCAGCTTAGGGACTAGCGGATTCACAGATACGCAGTATTTT. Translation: CASSLGTSGFTDTQYF.

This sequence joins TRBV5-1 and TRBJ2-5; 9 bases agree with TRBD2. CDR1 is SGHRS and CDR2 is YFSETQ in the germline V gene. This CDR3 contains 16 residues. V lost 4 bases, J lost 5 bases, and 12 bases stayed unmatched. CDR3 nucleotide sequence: TGCGCCAGCAGCCCGTTAGGATTAGCGGGAGCCGAGACCCAGTACTTC. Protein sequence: CASSPLGLAGAETQYF.

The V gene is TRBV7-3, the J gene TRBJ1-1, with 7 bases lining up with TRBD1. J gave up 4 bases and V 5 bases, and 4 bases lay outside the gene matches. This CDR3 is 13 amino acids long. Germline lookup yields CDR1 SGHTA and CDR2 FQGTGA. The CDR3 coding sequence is TGTGCCAGCAGCCCGCAGGGGGGCACTGAAGCTTTCTTT. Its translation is CASSPQGGTEAFF.

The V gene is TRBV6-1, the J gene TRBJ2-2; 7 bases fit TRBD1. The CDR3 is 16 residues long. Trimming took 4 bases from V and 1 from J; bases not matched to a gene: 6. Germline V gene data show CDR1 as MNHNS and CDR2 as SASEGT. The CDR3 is CASSGWTGMNTGELFF. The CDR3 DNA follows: TGTGCCAGCAGTGGGTGGACAGGAATGAACACCGGGGAGCTGTTTTTT.

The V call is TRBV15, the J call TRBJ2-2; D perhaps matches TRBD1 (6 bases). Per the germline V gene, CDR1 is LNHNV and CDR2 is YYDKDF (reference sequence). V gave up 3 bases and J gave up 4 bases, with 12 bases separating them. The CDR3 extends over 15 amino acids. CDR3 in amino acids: CATSSSGRGTGELFF. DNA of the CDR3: TGTGCCACCAGCAGCTCCGGCAGGGGCACCGGGGAGCTGTTTTTT.

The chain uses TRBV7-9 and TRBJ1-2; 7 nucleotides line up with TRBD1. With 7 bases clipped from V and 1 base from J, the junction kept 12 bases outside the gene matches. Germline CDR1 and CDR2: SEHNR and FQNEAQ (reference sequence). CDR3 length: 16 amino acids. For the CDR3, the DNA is TGTGCCAGCAATAGACCGGGACAGACATTTAACTATGGCTACACCTTC. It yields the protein CASNRPGQTFNYGYTF.